This T cell receptor beta chain was recorded in a study of T cell responses to AZD1222 COVID-19 vaccine. Worth noting for this clone: The target antigen is unknown.

The study, taken as a whole, reports: Females outnumbered males among donors, who were mostly white British; clonal diversity was possibly underestimated. Regions left unmutated in variants are reportedly the target of nearly half of spike-specific TCRs. An increase in Spike-specific TCR breadth and depth was observed after two AZD1222 doses.

Sequenced by immunoSEQ multiplex PCR; TCRdb stores in-frame clones only, minus some. The sample has approximately 190,000 clones; under 95% are singletons. Looked up from germline, CDR1 is SGHTA and CDR2 is FQGNSA. Deletions cut 1 base from V and 8 bases from J, with 17 bases between. The CDR3 loop spans 15 amino acids. Specimen: peripheral blood, collected on day 0 of AZD1222 vaccination. This sequence originates from an adult in good health. The genes are TRBV7-2 and TRBJ1-2, with D perhaps matching TRBD1 (5 bases). Written as DNA, the CDR3 is TGTGCCAGCAGCTTAGTTTTTCCAGGGCAGGAGGGCTACACCTTC. Protein sequence: CASSLVFPGQEGYTF.